What follows are 17 T cell receptor beta chains derived from one specimen sequenced in a study of stem cell transplantation in POMP-related autoinflammatory disease (dated by TCRdb to the early 2020s). The method behind the library was the immunoSEQ multiplex PCR assay. This immuneACCESS table, as held by TCRdb, lists in-frame sequences with V and J called but not all clones. Of the missing ones, under half trace to an unresolved V gene in checked studies; the others have no known cause. For this sample there are approximately 4,900 clones; 92% appear just once. The biggest ten clones account for more than 2% of the sample. Explained via the paper, the time point label denotes: after hematopoietic stem cell transplant. The sequencing here drew on CD8+ T cells from PBMCs, taken after stem cell transplantation. The receptors originated from a human patient with POMP-related autoinflammation and immune dysregulation (PRAID). After a transplant, some T cells may be of graft donor origin.

The chain links TRBV2 to TRBJ2-2; D perhaps matches TRBD2 (6 bases). The CDR3 runs 15 residues. Germline V gives CDR1 SNHLY, CDR2 FYNNEI. The V gene lost 0 bases and the J gene lost 7 bases, with 12 bases spanning the gap. Here the CDR3 DNA reads TGTGCCAGCAGTGAAGCGGCTAGCGCGGGCGGGGAGCTGTTTTTT. Translation: CASSEAASAGGELFF. Variable domain in full (rest from reference TRBV2 and TRBJ2-2): EPEVTQTPSHQVTQMGQEVILRCVPISNHLYFYWYRQILGQKVEFLVSFYNNEISEKSEIFDDQFSVERPDGSNFTLKIRSTKLEDSAMYFCASSEAASAGGELFFGEGSRLTVL.

J is TRBJ2-2 and V is TRBV18; maybe TRBD1 (5 bases). The CDR3 totals 17 residues. The V end was cut by 2 bases, the J end by 7 bases, with 20 bases between. Germline V gene lookup returns CDR1 KGHSH and CDR2 LQKENI. As DNA, the CDR3 is TGTGCCAGCTCACCAACTGGCCGGACATCGCAGGGCGGGGAGCTGTTTTTT. It translates to CASSPTGRTSQGGELFF.

The chain combines TRBV4-3 with TRBJ2-5; a weak D match, TRBD2 (6 bases). The CDR3 extends over 13 amino acids. V was trimmed by 3 bases and J by 5 bases, leaving 10 bases between them. Germline V gene lookup returns CDR1 LGHNA and CDR2 YSLEER. CDR3 bases: TGCGCCAGCAGCCAGTCGGGAGTTGAGACCCAGTACTTC. Translation gives CASSQSGVETQYF.

This chain connects TRBV11-3 to TRBJ2-7; the D gene is possibly TRBD2 (6 bases). V was pared by 0 bases and J by 6 bases, with 9 bases between. This CDR3 is 13 amino acids long. CDR1 and CDR2 (germline): SGHNT, YENEEA. The CDR3 is CASSLEGGAEQYF. The CDR3 DNA is TGTGCCAGCAGCTTAGAAGGAGGGGCCGAGCAGTACTTC. The complete variable domain, with remaining parts taken from reference TRBV11-3 and TRBJ2-7, reads EAGVVQSPRYKIIEKKQPVAFWCNPISGHNTLYWYLQNLGQGPELLIRYENEEAVDDSQLPKDRFSAERLKGVDSTLKIQPAELGDSAVYLCASSLEGGAEQYFGPGTRLTVT.

J is TRBJ1-5 and V is TRBV28; D remains ambiguous. V was pared by 7 bases and J by 0 bases, with 13 bases between. The CDR3 covers 15 residues. Germline CDR1 and CDR2: MDHEN and SYDVKM. The CDR3 region is CASTPPGLSNQPQHF. The CDR3 DNA reads as TGTGCCAGCACCCCCCCGGGCCTTAGCAATCAGCCCCAGCATTTT.

This clone is a singleton in its sample. The V and J genes are TRBV27 and TRBJ2-1; 7 positions match TRBD2. Germline CDR1 is MNHEY and CDR2 is SMNVEV (reference sequence). The CDR3 contains 14 residues. V shed 7 bases and J 3 bases; nucleotides not matched to a gene: 6. Here the CDR3 reads CASKREPGYNEQFF. In DNA form, the CDR3 reads TGTGCCAGCAAGCGGGAACCGGGCTACAATGAGCAGTTCTTC.

This sequence joins TRBV5-1 and TRBJ2-1; possible D gene TRBD1, 6 bases. V was trimmed by 1 base and J by 0 bases, leaving 11 bases between them. Germline V CDR1 and CDR2: SGHRS, YFSETQ. CDR3 length: 16 amino acids. CDR3 sequence reads: CASSLLGASSYNEQFF. In DNA, the CDR3 is TGCGCCAGCAGCTTGTTGGGGGCCAGCTCCTACAATGAGCAGTTCTTC.

In DNA, the CDR3 is TGTGCCAGCAGCCTTCTAGCGGGAGACGAGCAGTACTTC. This gives the protein CASSLLAGDEQYF. The rearrangement joins TRBV14 to TRBJ2-7; TRBD2 agrees at 10 bases. V gave up 4 bases and J gave up 5 bases; unmatched junction bases: 2. CDR1 SGHDN and CDR2 FVKESK come from the germline V gene. The CDR3 has 13 residues.

This chain links TRBV29-1 with TRBJ2-1; D unresolved. Germline loops: CDR1 SQVTM, CDR2 ANQGSEA. This CDR3 spans 12 amino acids. V lost 4 bases and J lost 6, with 10 bases in between. CDR3 amino acids: CSVAVPSNEQFF. CDR3 DNA: TGCAGCGTTGCGGTTCCGTCCAATGAGCAGTTCTTC.

V usage is TRBV28 and J usage is TRBJ2-1, with 8 bases aligning to TRBD1. The CDR3 has 16 amino acids. The ends lost 6 bases at V and 1 base at J; junction bases unmatched: 8. Germline V CDR1 and CDR2: MDHEN, SYDVKM. CDR3 sequence: CASSGDRPQSYNEQFF. For the CDR3, the DNA is TGTGCCAGCAGCGGGGACAGGCCTCAATCCTACAATGAGCAGTTCTTC.

This clone was picked up one time. The CDR3 DNA sequence: TGTGCTAGTGGTTTCTCCTCCGGGACAGGGGGCGCATCAGTCCACTTT. Translated, it gives CASGFSSGTGGASVHF. This rearrangement joins TRBV12-5 to TRBJ1-6; 12 bases are shared with TRBD1. From germline, CDR1 is LGHNT and CDR2 FRNRAP. The CDR3 has 16 amino acids. V trimming: 3 bases; J trimming: 17 bases; junction bases outside the gene matches: 14.

The genes are TRBV10-1 and TRBJ2-7; possible D gene TRBD2, 5 bases. CDR3 length equals 13 residues. CDR1 and CDR2 (germline): WNHNN, SYGVQD (reference sequence). Trimming removed 4 bases at V and 3 bases at J, with 10 bases between. DNA for the CDR3: TGCGCCAGCAGTGTAGCCGGGGACTACGAGCAGTACTTC. This sequence encodes CASSVAGDYEQYF.

The chain recombines TRBV11-2 with TRBJ2-2; 8 positions agree with TRBD2. This CDR3 has 16 residues. Germline CDR1 and CDR2: SGHAT and FQNNGV. V dropped 4 bases and J dropped 6; count of bases not matched to a gene: 10. As DNA, the CDR3 is TGTGCCAGCAGCTACCCCGGGGGGGCAGGTTCCGGGGAGCTGTTTTTT. It encodes CASSYPGGAGSGELFF.

The DNA of the CDR3 is TGCGCCAGCAGCTTGGGATATGAGCAGTTCTTC. Encoded protein: CASSLGYEQFF. This chain joins TRBV5-1 and TRBJ2-1; D unresolved. The CDR3 loop spans 11 amino acids. The V gene's germline CDR1 is SGHRS and CDR2 YFSETQ. The V gene lost 0 bases and the J gene lost 8 bases, with 3 bases spanning the gap.

V is TRBV30 and J is TRBJ2-7; D might be TRBD2 (7 bases). The V end lost 2 bases, the J end lost 1 base, and 12 bases lay between the germline ends. Per the germline V gene, CDR1 is GTSNPN and CDR2 is SVGIG (reference sequence). The CDR3 is made up of 14 amino acids. This chain's CDR3 is CAWSLRGASYEQYF. The CDR3 nucleotides read TGTGCCTGGAGTCTTCGGGGGGCTTCCTACGAGCAGTACTTC.

This chain links TRBV6-5 with TRBJ1-1; the D gene is possibly TRBD1 (6 bases). CDR1 is MNHEY and CDR2 is SVGAGI in the germline V gene. The CDR3 is 13 amino acids. Trimming left V 2 bases short and J 6 bases short, with 10 bases between. The CDR3 reads CASSYKGTSEAFF. The CDR3 region has the DNA TGTGCCAGCAGTTACAAAGGGACATCTGAAGCTTTCTTT.

CDR3 sequence: CASSARDGRVNSGNTIYF. The CDR3 region has the DNA TGTGCCAGCAGCGCGAGAGATGGACGGGTAAACTCTGGAAACACCATATATTTT. The rearrangement uses TRBV9 and TRBJ1-3; no clear D. Trimming removed 3 bases from V and 0 bases from J, with 19 bases in between. Germline values: CDR1 SGDLS, CDR2 YYNGEE. The CDR3 totals 18 residues. The full variable domain, rest sourced from reference TRBV9 and TRBJ1-3, is DSGVTQTPKHLITATGQRVTLRCSPRSGDLSVYWYQQSLDQGLQFLIQYYNGEERAKGNILERFSAQQFPDLHSELNLSSLELGDSALYFCASSARDGRVNSGNTIYFGEGSWLTVV.